These 20 T cell receptor beta chains originate from one sample sequenced in a study of cytomegalovirus exposure and HLA in healthy donors. In the PCR, 60 Vbeta and 13 Jbeta primers were used. Produced via immunoSEQ multiplex PCR; TCRdb's table is partial and in-frame only. In the table there are 150,000 to 200,000 clones, roughly 75% of which are singletons. Sequencing was carried out using PBMCs. The receptor source for this set is a woman aged 50 to 60 in good health and CMV-seropositive.

The genes are TRBV6-1 and TRBJ2-5, with 8 bases that match TRBD1. Germline-derived CDR1 and CDR2 are MNHNS and SASEGT. J was trimmed by 5 bases and V by 7 bases; bases with no gene match: 6. The CDR3 length is 13 residues. CDR3 amino acids: CASTLTGAETQYF. The CDR3 coding sequence is TGTGCCAGCACCCTGACAGGGGCCGAGACCCAGTACTTC.

The chain links TRBV19 to TRBJ1-5; the D gene is possibly TRBD1 (5 bases). CDR1 is LNHDA, CDR2 SQIVND, per germline (reference sequence). The V end lost 5 bases, the J end lost 4 bases, and 9 bases lay between the germline ends. This CDR3 is built from 13 residues. The CDR3 is CASSGASNQPQHF. The CDR3 nucleotides read TGTGCCAGTAGTGGGGCCTCGAATCAGCCCCAGCATTTT.

The chain is built from TRBV19 and TRBJ1-2; D is unresolved. V shed 3 bases and J shed 8 bases, with 13 bases lying between them. This CDR3 has 13 residues. Germline lookup yields CDR1 LNHDA and CDR2 SQIVND (reference sequence). The CDR3 is CASSIWQERGYTF. The CDR3 DNA follows: TGTGCCAGTAGTATTTGGCAGGAAAGGGGCTACACCTTC. Full variable domain (outside the CDR3, taken from reference TRBV19 and TRBJ1-2): DGGITQSPKYLFRKEGQNVTLSCEQNLNHDAMYWYRQDPGQGLRLIYYSQIVNDFQKGDIAEGYSVSREKKESFPLTVTSAQKNPTAFYLCASSIWQERGYTFGSGTRLTVV.

This chain uses TRBV5-1 with TRBJ2-4, with TRBD1 matching over 7 bases. Germline values: CDR1 SGHRS, CDR2 YFSETQ. The CDR3 extends over 15 amino acids. V lost 0 bases and J lost 8; bases outside the gene matches: 8. CDR3 sequence (DNA): TGCGCCAGCAGCTTGGGAGGGGGCTCGGAAGACATTCAGTACTTC. Protein product: CASSLGGGSEDIQYF.

The rearrangement links TRBV7-6 to TRBJ1-5; D not resolved. CDR1 and CDR2 from the germline V gene are SGHVS and FNYEAQ. Deletions cut 1 base from V and 2 bases from J, with 9 bases between. There are 15 residues in the CDR3. This CDR3 is CASSLGPGGNQPQHF. In DNA form, the CDR3 reads TGTGCCAGCAGCTTAGGACCCGGGGGCAATCAGCCCCAGCATTTT.

The J gene is TRBJ2-2, the V gene TRBV7-2, with D unresolved. CDR1 and CDR2 (germline): SGHTA, FQGNSA. V was shortened by 1 base and J by 0 bases, with 12 bases between the two germline ends. The CDR3 is 17 amino acids. In DNA, the CDR3 is TGTGCCAGCAGCTTAGGTGGCGGTTATGCGAACACCGGGGAGCTGTTTTTT. As protein: CASSLGGGYANTGELFF. The entire variable domain, with the rest obtained from reference TRBV7-2 and TRBJ2-2, is as follows: GAGVSQSPSNKVTEKGKDVELRCDPISGHTALYWYRQSLGQGLEFLIYFQGNSAPDKSGLPSDRFSAERTGGSVSTLTIQRTQQEDSAVYLCASSLGGGYANTGELFFGEGSRLTVL.

CDR3 protein: CASSSGGEKLFF. The CDR3 DNA reads TGTGCCAGCAGCTCTGGGGGGGAAAAACTGTTTTTT. The chain couples TRBV7-2 to TRBJ1-4; D might be TRBD1 (5 bases). Germline-derived CDR1 and CDR2 are SGHTA and FQGNSA. V gave up 4 bases and J gave up 8 bases, with 8 bases separating them. The CDR3 consists of 12 residues.

The chain recombines TRBV7-3 with TRBJ1-1; 7 bases are shared with TRBD1. There are 13 residues in the CDR3. The germline CDR1 and CDR2 sequences are SGHTA and FQGTGA. V lost 2 bases and J lost 3; bases outside the gene matches: 0. The CDR3 is CASSLDRDTEAFF. In DNA, the CDR3 is TGTGCCAGCAGCTTAGACAGGGACACTGAAGCTTTCTTT. Full variable domain (missing parts from reference TRBV7-3 and TRBJ1-1): GAGVSQTPSNKVTEKGKYVELRCDPISGHTALYWYRQSLGQGPEFLIYFQGTGAADDSGLPNDRFFAVRPEGSVSTLKIQRTERGDSAVYLCASSLDRDTEAFFGQGTRLTVV.

The chain is built from TRBV21-1 and TRBJ1-3. TRBV21-1 is shown as a pseudogene. The length of the CDR3 is 14 residues. CDR3 amino acids: CASTEGPSGNTIYF. DNA for the CDR3: TGTGCCAGCACGGAGGGTCCTTCTGGAAACACCATATATTTT.

This clone was counted only a few times. This rearrangement joins TRBV2 to TRBJ2-1; 8 bases agree with TRBD2. V shed 3 bases, J shed 6 bases, and the junction held 4 bases outside the gene matches. CDR1 and CDR2 from the germline V gene are SNHLY and FYNNEI. The CDR3 sequence is 14 residues long. The CDR3 coding sequence is TGTGCCAGCAGTGAGGCGGGAGGCCGCAATGAGCAGTTCTTC. It translates to CASSEAGGRNEQFF.

The chain is built from TRBV5-1 and TRBJ1-4; tentatively, D is TRBD1 (5 bases). Between the trimmed V and J ends, which lost 0 bases and 8 bases, there was a span of 14 bases. Per germline, CDR1 SGHRS and CDR2 YFSETQ. The CDR3 sequence is 15 residues long. The CDR3 DNA sequence: TGCGCCAGCAGCTTGGCCACGGGGGTCCAGGAAAAACTGTTTTTT. Translation gives CASSLATGVQEKLFF.

The rearrangement uses TRBV4-3 and TRBJ2-5; possibly TRBD2 for D (5 bases). The better agreement between TRBJ2-7 and the DNA end casts doubt on the J call. This CDR3 is 20 amino acids long. Germline CDR1 and CDR2: LGHNA and YSLEER. CDR3 nucleotide sequence: TGCGCCAGCAGCCAAGATATCTCGTACTCTAGCCTGATCTGGTCCTACGAGCAGTACTTC. Its translation is CASSQDISYSSLIWSYEQYF.

A word on this clone: One junction end does not reproduce the germline sequence, and a read error may be involved. The rearrangement links TRBV7-9 to TRBJ1-1; D not certain. Germline CDR1 reads SEHNR; CDR2 reads FQNEAQ (reference sequence). The CDR3 is made up of 13 amino acids. CDR3 bases: TGTTCCAGCAGCTCAAATCCGAACACTGAAGCTTTCTTT. Translating gives CSSSSNPNTEAFF. Together with reference TRBV7-9 and TRBJ1-1, the CDR3 gives the full variable domain: DTGVSQNPRHKITKRGQNVTFRCDPISEHNRLYWYRQTLGQGPEFLTYFQNEAQLEKSRLLSDRFSAERPKGSFSTLEIQRTEQGDSAMYLCSSSSNPNTEAFFGQGTRLTVV.

The chain carries TRBV28 and TRBJ1-3; TRBD1 is a possible D gene (5 bases). V was cut by 3 bases and J by 0 bases, with 12 bases left in between. Germline values: CDR1 MDHEN, CDR2 SYDVKM. The CDR3 spans 16 residues. In DNA, the CDR3 is TGTGCCAGCAGTTTCTGGAGACAGAGCTCTGGAAACACCATATATTTT. Its protein is CASSFWRQSSGNTIYF.

The chain joins TRBV2 to TRBJ1-2; no reliable D call. Between the trimmed V and J ends, which lost 2 bases and 1 base, there was a span of 8 bases. Per germline, CDR1 SNHLY and CDR2 FYNNEI. The CDR3 runs to 14 residues. The chain's CDR3 is CASSESRFNYGYTF. The CDR3 region has the DNA TGTGCCAGCAGTGAATCCAGGTTTAACTATGGCTACACCTTC.

This clone was seen a handful of times. The CDR3 DNA sequence: TGTGCCAGCAGCGTAGAGGGACTAGCGGGGCTCCAAGAGACCCAGTACTTC. It translates to CASSVEGLAGLQETQYF. The chain has TRBV9 and TRBJ2-5, with 13 bases identical to TRBD2. CDR1 and CDR2 from the germline V gene are SGDLS and YYNGEE. The CDR3 is 17 amino acids. V was clipped by 0 bases and J by 1 base; unmatched bases: 3.

The chain uses TRBV25-1 and TRBJ2-1; D ambiguous. The CDR3 has 10 amino acids. Germline V CDR1 and CDR2: MGHDK, SYGVNS. V was clipped by 6 bases and J by 6 bases, with 3 bases between them. The CDR3 DNA is TGTGCCAGCAGCCTCAATGAGCAGTTCTTC. Amino acids: CASSLNEQFF.

This clone was recorded a few times. V gene TRBV6-5 combines with J gene TRBJ2-3; D call uncertain. The CDR3 has 14 residues. CDR1 and CDR2 from the germline V gene are MNHEY and SVGAGI. Trimming took 5 bases from V and 2 from J, leaving 11 bases between them. CDR3 bases: TGTGCCAGCAGTCTTCAGGCAGTCACAGATACGCAGTATTTT. Its protein is CASSLQAVTDTQYF.

The V call is TRBV5-5, the J call TRBJ2-7; 7 positions match TRBD1. The CDR3 has 14 amino acids. Germline V gene data show CDR1 as SGHKS and CDR2 as YYEKEE (reference sequence). J gave up 2 bases and V 3 bases, and 5 bases lay outside the gene matches. As DNA, the CDR3 is TGTGCCAGCAGCTCCGGACAGGCGACCTACGAGCAGTACTTC. Amino acids: CASSSGQATYEQYF.

The CDR3 spells CASSWGSRGYEQYF. CDR3 DNA sequence: TGTGCCAGCAGCTGGGGTAGTCGGGGCTACGAGCAGTACTTC. V usage is TRBV5-4 and J usage is TRBJ2-7; a weak D match, TRBD2 (5 bases). CDR3 length: 14 residues. The germline CDR1 and CDR2 sequences are SGHNT and YYREEE (reference sequence). Trimming took 3 bases from V and 3 from J, leaving 13 bases between them. The full variable domain, completed using reference TRBV5-4 and TRBJ2-7, is ETGVTQSPTHLIKTRGQQVTLRCSSQSGHNTVSWYQQALGQGPQFIFQYYREEENGRGNFPPRFSGLQFPNYSSELNVNALELDDSALYLCASSWGSRGYEQYFGPGTRLTVT.